Sequencing of this TCR beta chain was carried out in a study of type 1 regulatory T cells. Study-wide background: An in vitro protocol generated T-allo10, a Tr1-enriched, alloantigen-specific CD4 T cell product.

Study-level findings and limits: Compared with non-Tr1 cells, Tr1 cells showed a narrower TCR repertoire.

Germline loops: CDR1 KGHSH, CDR2 LQKENI. The CDR3 loop spans 11 amino acids. The V and J ends lost 3 bases and 5 bases respectively, with 1 base between them. TCRdb fed the reads into MiXCR, producing one record per CDR3 protein. The sample consists of about 39,000 distinct CDR3 sequences, more than 9% of them appearing once. This clonotype has more than one count but fewer than ten. Its antigen remains unidentified. The receptor's source is a human donor in good health. Input material: cultured non-Tr1 T cells, either the whole culture or a sorted T cell fraction (not recorded which). This rearrangement joins TRBV18 to TRBJ1-4; D not resolved. In nucleotides, the CDR3 is TGTGCCAGCTCACCGAATGAAAAACTGTTTTTT. Its protein is CASSPNEKLFF.